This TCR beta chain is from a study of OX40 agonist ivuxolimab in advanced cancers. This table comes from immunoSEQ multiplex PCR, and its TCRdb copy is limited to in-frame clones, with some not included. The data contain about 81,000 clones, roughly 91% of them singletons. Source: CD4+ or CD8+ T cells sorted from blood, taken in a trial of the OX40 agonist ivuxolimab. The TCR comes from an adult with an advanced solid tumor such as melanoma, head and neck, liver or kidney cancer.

The CDR3 bases are TGTGCCAGCAGCCAAATTCAAGAAGGGACTGAAGCTTTCTTT. Its translation is CASSQIQEGTEAFF. The chain carries TRBV4-2 and TRBJ1-1, with D uncertain. Deletions cut 2 bases from V and 5 bases from J, with 12 bases between. CDR3 length equals 14 residues. Looked up from germline, CDR1 is LGHNA and CDR2 is YNFKEQ.